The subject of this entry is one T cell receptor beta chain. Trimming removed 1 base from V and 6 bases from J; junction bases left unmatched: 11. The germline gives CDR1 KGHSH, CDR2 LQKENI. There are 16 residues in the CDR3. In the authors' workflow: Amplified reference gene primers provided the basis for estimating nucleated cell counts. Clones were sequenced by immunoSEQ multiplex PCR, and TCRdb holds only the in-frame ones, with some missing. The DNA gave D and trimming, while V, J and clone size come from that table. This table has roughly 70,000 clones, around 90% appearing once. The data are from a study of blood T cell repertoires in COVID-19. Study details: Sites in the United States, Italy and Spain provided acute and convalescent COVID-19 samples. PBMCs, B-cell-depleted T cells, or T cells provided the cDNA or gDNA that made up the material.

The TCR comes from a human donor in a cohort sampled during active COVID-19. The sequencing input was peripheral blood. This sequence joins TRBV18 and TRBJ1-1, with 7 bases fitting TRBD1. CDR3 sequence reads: CASSPQRATGTPEAFF. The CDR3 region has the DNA TGTGCCAGCTCACCACAAAGGGCGACAGGGACCCCTGAAGCTTTCTTT.